This T cell receptor (beta chain) is from a study of T cell responses to AZD1222 COVID-19 vaccine. V was clipped by 4 bases and J by 2 bases, with 9 bases between them. CDR1 and CDR2 from the germline V gene are SGHNT and YYREEE (reference sequence). This CDR3 has 13 residues. Clones were sequenced by immunoSEQ multiplex PCR, and TCRdb holds only the in-frame ones, with some missing. The data hold about 81,000 clones, with 86% observed a single time. This TCR was recovered from an adult who received the AZD1222 COVID-19 vaccine. This material consisted of peripheral blood, taken 28 days after the second AZD1222 dose. The J gene is TRBJ1-1, the V gene TRBV5-4; D possibly corresponds to TRBD1 (5 bases). This CDR3 reads CASSDSLNTEAFF. The CDR3 nucleotides read TGTGCCAGCAGCGACAGTTTAAACACTGAAGCTTTCTTT.